This is a list of T cell receptor beta chains from one sample in a study of T-cell reconstitution after alpha-beta-depleted transplantation in children. Via MiXCR, TCRdb re-called the PCR reads, giving one row per CDR3 protein. The table has around 960,000 distinct CDR3 sequences, around 30% seen once. The source material was PBMCs, mostly from graft donor cells, sampled 360 days after TCRalphabeta/CD19-depleted stem cell transplant. The receptor set was obtained from a boy under two years old who had a stem cell transplant for SCID, so the T cells may come from the graft donor. CDR3s include the opening cysteine and the closing phenylalanine or tryptophan. Fields, in order: V gene, clone size, D gene, J gene, CDR3 DNA, CDR3 protein. The D gene is left open where the match is weak. A row's size may be missing; if present it is once, few, many or a size class.

TRBV4-1	few	NA	TRBJ2-4	TGCGCCAGCAGCCCCGGGGGCGGTCTGGCCAAAAACATTCAGTACTTC	CASSPGGGLAKNIQYF
TRBV7-9	NA	NA	TRBJ2-4	TGTGCCAGCAGCTCCAACCGGGATTTTCAGTACTTC	CASSSNRDFQYF
TRBV28	NA	NA	TRBJ1-5	TGTGCCAGCAGTGGGGACCCTACAGTTTGGGGAGGCAATCAGCCCCAGCATTTT	CASSGDPTVWGGNQPQHF
TRBV20-1	few	TRBD2	TRBJ2-7	TGCAGTGCCAACAGGTGGGAGGGCGAGCAGTACTTC	CSANRWEGEQYF
TRBV24-1	NA	TRBD1	TRBJ2-1	TGTGCCACCAGGGAGACAGGGGGAGATGAGCAGTTCTTC	CATRETGGDEQFF
TRBV5-1	once	NA	TRBJ1-1	TGCGCCAGCAGCTTCGGGACCCAAGCTTTCTTT	CASSFGTQAFF
TRBV6-6	NA	NA	TRBJ1-5	TGTGCCAGCAGTAGACAGGTCGAGCAGCCCCAGCATTTT	CASSRQVEQPQHF
TRBV6-5	NA	TRBD2	TRBJ2-3	TGTGCCAGCAGTTCGATTAGCGGGGGTCGGACAGATACGCAGTATTTT	CASSSISGGRTDTQYF
TRBV5-1	few	NA	TRBJ1-1	TGCGCCAGCAGCCTCAACGCGGGATTGGGGGCTGAAGCTTTCTTT	CASSLNAGLGAEAFF
TRBV3-1	few	TRBD1	TRBJ2-7	TGTGCCAGCAGCCAAGATCCCAGGGGGAACTACGAGCAGTACTTC	CASSQDPRGNYEQYF
TRBV4-3	few	NA	TRBJ2-7	TGCGCCAGCAGCCCTAGGGTCGGGACACCGGGTAGCTACGAGCAGTACTTC	CASSPRVGTPGSYEQYF
TRBV29-1	NA	NA	TRBJ1-1	TGCAGCGTTTTCGACAGAATGAACACTGAAGCTTTCTTT	CSVFDRMNTEAFF
TRBV5-1	NA	NA	TRBJ1-6	TGCGCCAGCAGCCCGCGTCCATCCGCCTATAATTCACCCCTCCACTTT	CASSPRPSAYNSPLHF
TRBV7-8	few	TRBD1	TRBJ2-1	TGTGCCAGCAGCTTAGTAGGGGGACAGGGTATTGGTGAGCAGTTCTTC	CASSLVGGQGIGEQFF
TRBV4-1	NA	NA	TRBJ2-3	TGCGCCAGCAGCCAAGCCCACGTGGGCACAGATACGCAGTATTTT	CASSQAHVGTDTQYF
TRBV28	few	NA	TRBJ2-5	TGTGCCAGCAGTTTTGGACCGCGAGAGACCCAGTACTTC	CASSFGPRETQYF
TRBV5-1	NA	NA	TRBJ2-7	TGCGCCAGCAGCACTGGAGGAGGGCGCAACTACGAGCAGTACTTC	CASSTGGGRNYEQYF
TRBV7-6	NA	NA	TRBJ1-2	TGTGCCAGCAGCTTAGGGGTAGGCTTCGGCTACACCTTC	CASSLGVGFGYTF
TRBV4-3	NA	NA	TRBJ2-3	TGCGCCAGCAGCCAAGAATACAGGTGGGGGGACACAGATACGCAGTATTTT	CASSQEYRWGDTDTQYF
TRBV5-1	few	TRBD1	TRBJ2-1	TGCGCCAGCAGCTTGCCAAGGGGGACAGGGGGCGATGAGCAGTTCTTC	CASSLPRGTGGDEQFF
TRBV6-1	few	NA	TRBJ2-3	TGTGCCAGCAGTGACGCCACAGATACGCAGTATTTT	CASSDATDTQYF
TRBV12-3/TRBV12-4	NA	NA	TRBJ2-1	TGTGCCAGCAGCTCCTGGACCGGAAGCAATGAGCAGTTCTTC	CASSSWTGSNEQFF
TRBV9	few	NA	TRBJ1-1	TGTGCCAGCAGCGTAGCCGAGGGTAGGGCTGAAGCTTTCTTT	CASSVAEGRAEAFF
TRBV24-1	few	TRBD1	TRBJ2-2	TGTGCCACCAGCCACAGGGGTGGCACCGGGGAGCTGTTTTTT	CATSHRGGTGELFF
TRBV7-2	NA	NA	TRBJ2-4	TGTGCCAGCAGTCTCGTGGGGGGACAGCGCCGCAAAAACATTCAGTACTTC	CASSLVGGQRRKNIQYF
TRBV12-3/TRBV12-4	NA	NA	TRBJ2-1	TGTGCCAGCAGTTTCGCAGCGAATGAGCAGTTCTTC	CASSFAANEQFF
TRBV5-1	NA	NA	TRBJ2-7	TGCGCCAGCAGCTTGGCGGGGGCTATCGAGCAGTACTTC	CASSLAGAIEQYF
TRBV4-2	NA	NA	TRBJ1-2	TGTGCCAGCAGCCCCCGGGGCGGGAGTATATATGGCTACACCTTC	CASSPRGGSIYGYTF
TRBV10-3	NA	NA	TRBJ2-7	TGTGCCATCAGTGAAACTGAGGGGCTCGAGCAGTACTTC	CAISETEGLEQYF
TRBV7-9	NA	TRBD1	TRBJ1-4	TGTGCCAGCAGCTCCACCGGCGAGGGGGCCGGTGAAAAACTGTTTTTT	CASSSTGEGAGEKLFF
TRBV5-1	NA	NA	TRBJ1-2	TGCGCCAGCAGCATCGGGAACCCCAGATTATATGGCTACACCTTC	CASSIGNPRLYGYTF
TRBV20-1	NA	TRBD2	TRBJ2-1	TGCAGTGCCTGGGGACTAGCGAGGAACAATGAGCAGTTCTTC	CSAWGLARNNEQFF
TRBV28	few	NA	TRBJ2-3	TGTGCCAGCAGCCCTCCCGCCGGGGGCCCCACAGATACGCAGTATTTT	CASSPPAGGPTDTQYF
TRBV12-3/TRBV12-4	NA	TRBD2	TRBJ2-2	TGTGCCAGCAGCTCCCGATCTAGCGGGGGGAACACCGGGGAGCTGTTTTTT	CASSSRSSGGNTGELFF
TRBV13	few	NA	TRBJ2-7	TGTGCCAGCAGCTCTCTTGGCCAGGGGAAAACTTACGAGCAGTACTTC	CASSSLGQGKTYEQYF
TRBV20-1	few	NA	TRBJ2-5	TGCAGTGCTAGAGATCGGGGTATCCAAGAGACCCAGTACTTC	CSARDRGIQETQYF
TRBV15	NA	TRBD2	TRBJ2-3	TGTGCCACCAGCAGAGTAACAGCGGGGGTAGATACGCAGTATTTT	CATSRVTAGVDTQYF
TRBV4-3	NA	TRBD2	TRBJ2-1	TGCGCCAGCAGCCAAGATTCCTCGGCTAGCGGGGGGGGTTCCTACAATGAGCAGTTCTTC	CASSQDSSASGGGSYNEQFF
TRBV20-1	NA	TRBD1	TRBJ2-6	TGCAGTGCTAGTTCCCGGGACAGGGGAGTCTCTGGGGCCAACGTCCTGACTTTC	CSASSRDRGVSGANVLTF
TRBV5-6	many	NA	TRBJ1-2	TGTGCCAGCAGCGTTAACTATGGCTACACCTTC	CASSVNYGYTF
TRBV2	NA	NA	TRBJ1-1	TGTGCCAGCAGTGTATACGGAGGGAACACTGAAGCTTTCTTT	CASSVYGGNTEAFF
TRBV20-1	NA	TRBD2	TRBJ2-7	TGCAGTGCTAGGGGTCGCCCCCGGGAGGCCTACGAGCAGTACTTC	CSARGRPREAYEQYF
TRBV5-5	NA	NA	TRBJ2-5	TGTGCCAGCAGTTTCTGGCTCGACCAAGAGACCCAGTACTTC	CASSFWLDQETQYF
TRBV12-3/TRBV12-4	few	NA	TRBJ1-2	TGTGCCAGCAGTTTAGAGATTGGGACCGACCTGGGCTACACCTTC	CASSLEIGTDLGYTF
TRBV12-3/TRBV12-4	NA	NA	TRBJ1-6	TGTGCCAGCCGTTCAGTTGGCTCCTATAATTCACCCCTCCACTTT	CASRSVGSYNSPLHF